This entry concerns a single T cell receptor beta chain. Its target is not known. The data were obtained in a study of T cells in localized non-small cell lung cancer. Study-level results: Prolonged overall survival went with higher T cell density in the blood.

CDR3 size: 16 residues. The germline V gene encodes CDR1 SGHNT and CDR2 YYREEE (reference sequence). The V gene end was trimmed by 4 bases and the J gene end by 0 bases; junction bases not matched to a gene: 7. Only in-frame clones appear in the TCRdb table, and some are missing; sequencing was by immunoSEQ multiplex PCR. The table includes about 20,000 clones, about nine tenths detected once. The gene calls are TRBV5-4 and TRBJ2-1, with 7 bases fitting TRBD2. The input for sequencing was PBMCs, taken before any cancer treatment. This TCR derives from a man between 40 and 70 years old with stage II squamous cell lung carcinoma. In DNA, the CDR3 is TGTGCCAGCAGCCCAGGAGGCGGGAGCTCCTACAATGAGCAGTTCTTC. Amino acids: CASSPGGGSSYNEQFF.